The 2 T cell receptor beta chains presented below share a single source sample, sequenced in a study of T-cell memory formation after mild COVID-19. TCRdb processed the 5' RACE reads anew with MiXCR; each CDR3 protein has one entry. The data show 200,000 to 250,000 distinct CDR3 sequences, with approximately 16% seen just once and 3.5% held by the top ten. Sequencing was done on a sample of PBMCs or a T cell subset sorted from them (not recorded which). The receptors originated from a man aged 18 to 29 who had mild COVID-19 (a few samples of this study predate the infection). Cell type and time point are not known.

This clonotype was recorded many times. The chain couples TRBV4-1 to TRBJ2-2; D possibly corresponds to TRBD2 (6 bases). This CDR3 comprises 15 residues. CDR1 MGHRA and CDR2 YSYEKL come from the germline V gene. Trimming stripped 3 bases from V and 7 bases from J, with 15 bases between. CDR3 sequence reads: CASSQGLRGSGELFF. The CDR3 nucleotides are TGCGCCAGCAGCCAGGGGCTTCGGGGGAGCGGGGAGCTGTTTTTT.

This clonotype was detected a few times. The rearrangement uses TRBV5-1 and TRBJ2-1; no definite D call. In germline, CDR1 is SGHRS, CDR2 YFSETQ. The CDR3 is 11 amino acids. V was clipped by 0 bases and J by 9 bases, with 4 bases between them. Here the CDR3 DNA reads TGCGCCAGCAGCTTGGAGCCTGAGCAGTTCTTC. The encoded protein is CASSLEPEQFF.